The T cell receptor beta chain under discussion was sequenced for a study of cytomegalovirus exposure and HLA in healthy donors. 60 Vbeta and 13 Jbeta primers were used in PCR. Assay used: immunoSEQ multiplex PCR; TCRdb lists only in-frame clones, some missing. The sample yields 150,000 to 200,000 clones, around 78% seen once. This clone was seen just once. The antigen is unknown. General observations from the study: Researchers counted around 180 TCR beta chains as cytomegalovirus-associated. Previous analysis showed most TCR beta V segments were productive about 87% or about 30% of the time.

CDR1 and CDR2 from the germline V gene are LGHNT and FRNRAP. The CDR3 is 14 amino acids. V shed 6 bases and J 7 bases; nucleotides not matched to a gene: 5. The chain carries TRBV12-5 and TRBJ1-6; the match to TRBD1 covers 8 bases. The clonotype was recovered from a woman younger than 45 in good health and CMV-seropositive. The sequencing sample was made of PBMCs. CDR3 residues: CASGQGAVNSPLHF. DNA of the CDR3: TGTGCTAGTGGCCAGGGGGCGGTAAATTCACCCCTCCACTTT.